This passage covers 11 T cell receptor beta chains from one sample sequenced in a study of blood T cell repertoires in COVID-19. Sequencing used immunoSEQ multiplex PCR; TCRdb keeps in-frame clones, though not all of them. The sample yields around 280,000 clones, 90% seen once. Input material: PBMCs or T cells enriched from blood (not recorded which). The receptors shown here come from a woman younger than 30 with acute COVID-19.

DNA of the CDR3: TGTGCCAGCAGTTACTCGTTGGTAGATGGCTACACCTTC. The encoded protein is CASSYSLVDGYTF. The chain has TRBV6-5 and TRBJ1-2; D not resolved. The germline CDR1 and CDR2 sequences are MNHEY and SVGAGI. This CDR3 is 13 amino acids long. V lost 0 bases to trimming and J lost 6 bases, with 8 bases between them.

The chain couples TRBV29-1 to TRBJ1-1; possible D gene TRBD1, 6 bases. From germline, CDR1 is SQVTM and CDR2 ANQGSEA. Trimming shortened V by 7 bases and J by 3 bases, and 15 bases separated the two germline ends. The CDR3 covers 13 residues. CDR3 in DNA: TGCAGCGCCGCGACTTGGACAGACACTGAAGCTTTCTTT. Protein: CSAATWTDTEAFF.

This chain links TRBV18 with TRBJ2-1, with D tentatively TRBD2 (6 bases). Germline V gene data show CDR1 as KGHSH and CDR2 as LQKENI. The CDR3 is made up of 13 amino acids. Trimming took off 1 base at V and 8 bases at J, with 9 bases between the two ends. CDR3 region: CASSPRTTDEQFF. The CDR3 nucleotides read TGTGCCAGCTCACCACGGACTACCGATGAGCAGTTCTTC.

The V and J genes are TRBV21-1 and TRBJ2-1; no DNA check was done on the table's D call, TRBD1. TRBV21-1 is recorded as a pseudogene. The CDR3 totals 16 residues. The CDR3 loop is CASSKRKGAAYNEQFF. CDR3 coding DNA: TGTGCCAGCAGCAAACGGAAGGGGGCGGCCTACAATGAGCAGTTCTTC.

The chain employs TRBV9 and TRBJ1-1; D remains unclear. The V gene lost 4 bases and the J gene lost 1 base, with 8 bases spanning the gap. Germline V gene data show CDR1 as SGDLS and CDR2 as YYNGEE. The CDR3 is 13 amino acids. The CDR3 loop reads CASSSTPNTEAFF. CDR3 sequence (DNA): TGTGCCAGCAGCTCAACTCCGAACACTGAAGCTTTCTTT.

This sequence joins TRBV30 and TRBJ2-1; 10 positions match TRBD2. Germline-derived CDR1 and CDR2 are GTSNPN and SVGIG (reference sequence). There are 15 residues in the CDR3. Trimming removed 5 bases from V and 3 bases from J; junction bases left unmatched: 7. CDR3 loop: CAWVTSGMFYNEQFF. The DNA of the CDR3 is TGTGCCTGGGTTACTAGCGGGATGTTCTACAATGAGCAGTTCTTC.

Only one count was recorded for this clone. This chain links TRBV25-1 with TRBJ1-4; TRBD1 is a possible D gene (6 bases). The CDR3 loop spans 14 amino acids. The ends were cut back, 1 base at V and 5 bases at J, with 8 bases in the middle. CDR1 is MGHDK, CDR2 SYGVNS, per germline. The DNA for the CDR3 is TGTGCCAGCAGTGAATCGAGGGGGAATGAAAAACTGTTTTTT. Amino acid sequence: CASSESRGNEKLFF.

This chain uses TRBV5-6 with TRBJ1-4, with D possibly being TRBD1 (6 bases). Trimming pared 0 bases from V and 0 bases from J, leaving 6 bases between. CDR1 is SGHDT and CDR2 is YYEEEE in the germline V gene. The CDR3 sequence is 15 residues long. The CDR3 here is CASSLEGATNEKLFF. The CDR3 bases are TGTGCCAGCAGCTTGGAGGGGGCAACTAATGAAAAACTGTTTTTT.

Concerning this clone itself: Other DNA sequences within the sample encode an identical CDR3. The chain has TRBV12-3 or TRBV12-4 and TRBJ2-1; D uncertain. V lost 5 bases and J 3 bases, leaving 2 bases between the germline ends. This CDR3 has 11 residues. DNA for the CDR3: TGTGCCAGCAGTCTCTACAATGAGCAGTTCTTC. This translates into CASSLYNEQFF.

The chain has TRBV5-1 and TRBJ2-7, with 8 bases lining up with TRBD1. The CDR3 consists of 15 residues. V lost 0 bases and J lost 5; bases outside the gene matches: 7. Germline V gives CDR1 SGHRS, CDR2 YFSETQ. The CDR3 loop reads CASSLAQGAYDEQYF. CDR3 nucleotide sequence: TGCGCCAGCAGCTTGGCCCAGGGGGCGTACGACGAGCAGTACTTC.

The rearrangement links TRBV20-1 to TRBJ1-4, with D unclear. V lost 3 bases and J 8 bases, leaving 4 bases between the germline ends. The CDR3 spans 10 residues. Germline values: CDR1 DFQATT, CDR2 SNEGSKA (reference sequence). CDR3 nucleotides: TGCAGTGCTAGGCGGGAAAAACTGTTTTTT. Translation gives CSARREKLFF.